The next 29 T cell receptor beta chains were all read from a single sample in a study of blood T cell repertoires in COVID-19. TCRdb's copy holds only in-frame clones and misses some; the assay was immunoSEQ multiplex PCR. Found here are more than 95,000 clones, around 83% of them singletons; the top ten hold roughly 5.5%. The sequencing input was peripheral blood. The receptors here all came from an elderly man with active or convalescent COVID-19.

The chain uses TRBV4-3 and TRBJ1-6; TRBD1 matches at 11 bases. The length of the CDR3 is 17 residues. J gave up 10 bases and V 1 base, and 9 bases lay outside the gene matches. Looked up from germline, CDR1 is LGHNA and CDR2 is YSLEER. CDR3 DNA sequence: TGCGCCAGCAGCCAAGCGAAGGACAGGGGGCTTCGCTCACCCCTCCACTTT. Protein sequence: CASSQAKDRGLRSPLHF.

The rearrangement links TRBV7-8 to TRBJ2-3, with D tentatively TRBD2 (7 bases). The V end lost 3 bases, the J end lost 5 bases, and 12 bases lay between the germline ends. CDR3 length equals 14 residues. CDR1 SGHVS and CDR2 FQNEAQ come from the germline V gene. In nucleotides, the CDR3 is TGTGCCAGCAGCTTTGTAGGGGGGGGAGATACGCAGTATTTT. Its translation is CASSFVGGGDTQYF.

DNA for the CDR3: TGTGCCAGCAGTCGGAACAGGGGATTGGGCAATCAGCCCCAGCATTTT. It encodes CASSRNRGLGNQPQHF. The rearrangement joins TRBV28 to TRBJ1-5, with 7 positions matching TRBD1. CDR1 is MDHEN and CDR2 is SYDVKM in the germline V gene. The CDR3 covers 16 residues. The V gene end was trimmed by 5 bases and the J gene end by 2 bases; junction bases not matched to a gene: 9.

The rearrangement uses TRBV19 and TRBJ2-7; D is unresolved. V lost 2 bases, J lost 0 bases, and 8 bases lay in between. Germline CDR1 and CDR2: LNHDA and SQIVND (reference sequence). This CDR3 has 14 amino acids. As DNA, the CDR3 is TGTGCCAGTAGTATAACCTCAGGCTCCTACGAGCAGTACTTC. Translated: CASSITSGSYEQYF. The full variable domain, its missing parts supplied by reference TRBV19 and TRBJ2-7, is DGGITQSPKYLFRKEGQNVTLSCEQNLNHDAMYWYRQDPGQGLRLIYYSQIVNDFQKGDIAEGYSVSREKKESFPLTVTSAQKNPTAFYLCASSITSGSYEQYFGPGTRLTVT.

The V call is TRBV2, the J call TRBJ2-3; D ambiguous. V was shortened by 2 bases and J by 2 bases, with 8 bases between the two germline ends. Germline CDR1 reads SNHLY; CDR2 reads FYNNEI. This CDR3 is 14 amino acids long. The CDR3 DNA sequence: TGTGCCAGCAGTGAATGGGCAATCACAGATACGCAGTATTTT. Translation gives CASSEWAITDTQYF. The full variable domain, in which reference TRBV2 and TRBJ2-3 provide the parts outside the CDR3, is EPEVTQTPSHQVTQMGQEVILRCVPISNHLYFYWYRQILGQKVEFLVSFYNNEISEKSEIFDDQFSVERPDGSNFTLKIRSTKLEDSAMYFCASSEWAITDTQYFGPGTRLTVL.

The chain uses TRBV4-1 and TRBJ2-1; D is possibly TRBD2 (5 bases). V lost 0 bases to trimming and J lost 0 bases, with 18 bases between them. The CDR3 is made up of 19 amino acids. Germline CDR1 is MGHRA and CDR2 is YSYEKL. CDR3 coding DNA: TGCGCCAGCAGCCAAGAAGTAGGAGGCGGACGGAGCTCCTACAATGAGCAGTTCTTC. Translated: CASSQEVGGGRSSYNEQFF.

This chain uses TRBV5-1 with TRBJ1-3, with a weak D call TRBD1 (6 bases). The CDR3 is 16 residues long. Germline CDR1 and CDR2: SGHRS and YFSETQ. V was cut by 4 bases and J by 0 bases, with 14 bases left in between. The CDR3 protein is CASSQGQLSSGNTIYF. CDR3 DNA sequence: TGCGCCAGCAGCCAAGGACAGCTAAGCTCTGGAAACACCATATATTTT.

The chain has TRBV2 and TRBJ2-7; TRBD1 matches at 7 bases. CDR3 length: 11 residues. The V segment lost 7 bases and the J segment 5 bases; nucleotides outside the gene matches: 2. Germline V gene lookup returns CDR1 SNHLY and CDR2 FYNNEI. The CDR3: CASTGGHEQYF. CDR3 nucleotide sequence: TGTGCCAGCACAGGGGGACACGAGCAGTACTTC. Using reference TRBV2 and TRBJ2-7 for the parts outside the CDR3, the full variable domain is EPEVTQTPSHQVTQMGQEVILRCVPISNHLYFYWYRQILGQKVEFLVSFYNNEISEKSEIFDDQFSVERPDGSNFTLKIRSTKLEDSAMYFCASTGGHEQYFGPGTRLTVT.

V usage is TRBV6-5 and J usage is TRBJ1-6; 7 bases line up with TRBD1. The CDR3 loop spans 14 amino acids. J gave up 4 bases and V 5 bases, and 2 bases lay outside the gene matches. CDR1 and CDR2 (germline): MNHEY, SVGAGI. The CDR3 region has the DNA TGTGCCAGCAGTCCGGACAGGTATAATTCACCCCTCCACTTT. This codes for CASSPDRYNSPLHF.

V and J are TRBV12-5 and TRBJ1-2; the D is unclear. In germline, CDR1 is LGHNT, CDR2 FRNRAP. Trimming cost V 4 bases and J 6 bases, with 12 bases left between them. CDR3 length equals 13 residues. CDR3 in DNA: TGTGCTAGTGGTTCCTTTTACCAGAATGGCTACACCTTC. It codes for CASGSFYQNGYTF.

This clone came up once. The chain is built from TRBV19 and TRBJ1-1; D unclear. The germline V gene has CDR1 LNHDA and CDR2 SQIVND (reference sequence). CDR3 length equals 14 residues. Trimming shortened V by 7 bases and J by 5 bases, and 17 bases separated the two germline ends. The DNA for the CDR3 is TGTGCCAGTACCTCCTGGAGGGAGGTAACTGAAGCTTTCTTT. This translates into CASTSWREVTEAFF.

Here the CDR3 reads CASSLRRGNIQYF. CDR3 DNA sequence: TGTGCCAGCAGCTTAAGGCGGGGGAACATTCAGTACTTC. The chain couples TRBV7-2 to TRBJ2-4, with 7 bases lining up with TRBD2. From germline, CDR1 is SGHTA and CDR2 FQGNSA. V trimming: 2 bases; J trimming: 7 bases; junction bases outside the gene matches: 2. This CDR3 is built from 13 residues. Drawing the rest from reference TRBV7-2 and TRBJ2-4, the complete variable domain is GAGVSQSPSNKVTEKGKDVELRCDPISGHTALYWYRQSLGQGLEFLIYFQGNSAPDKSGLPSDRFSAERTGGSVSTLTIQRTQQEDSAVYLCASSLRRGNIQYFGAGTRLSVL.

The V gene is TRBV2, the J gene TRBJ2-5; the D gene is possibly TRBD1 (6 bases). The V gene's germline CDR1 is SNHLY and CDR2 FYNNEI. Trimming took off 3 bases at V and 4 bases at J, with 9 bases between the two ends. The CDR3 sequence is 13 residues long. CDR3 protein: CASSDTGTETQYF. The CDR3 DNA follows: TGTGCCAGCAGTGATACAGGGACAGAGACCCAGTACTTC.

The table lists this clone with a count of one. The rearrangement links TRBV2 to TRBJ2-5; 10 nucleotides align to TRBD1. The CDR3 loop spans 15 amino acids. Germline lookup yields CDR1 SNHLY and CDR2 FYNNEI. V shed 5 bases, J shed 5 bases, and the junction held 8 bases outside the gene matches. CDR3 region: CASSQLTGGGETQYF. The CDR3 DNA sequence: TGTGCCAGCAGTCAACTGACAGGGGGCGGCGAGACCCAGTACTTC.

The chain links TRBV7-2 to TRBJ2-5; TRBD1 matches at 7 bases. CDR3 length: 14 residues. V was clipped by 1 base and J by 10 bases; unmatched bases: 9. Germline values: CDR1 SGHTA, CDR2 FQGNSA. Here the CDR3 DNA reads TGTGCCAGCAGCTTAGACCCAGGGGGTTCTATCCAGTACTTC. Amino acid sequence: CASSLDPGGSIQYF.

The chain is built from TRBV6-2 or TRBV6-3 and TRBJ2-6; 12 bases line up with TRBD2. The CDR3 is 19 residues long. After removal of 4 bases from V and 0 bases from J, the junction contained 7 bases not matched to a gene. Germline CDR1 reads MNHEY; CDR2 reads SVGEGT. CDR3 in DNA: TGTGCCAGCAGTTTGAGACTAGCGGGGGATAACTCTGGGGCCAACGTCCTGACTTTC. Translated: CASSLRLAGDNSGANVLTF.

The rearrangement uses TRBV28 and TRBJ1-6; 7 bases are a match to TRBD1. Trimming at V came to 4 bases and at J to 6 bases, leaving 12 bases not matched to a gene. CDR3 length: 17 residues. Looked up from germline, CDR1 is MDHEN and CDR2 is SYDVKM. CDR3 loop: CASSSRGWGKGNSPLHF. DNA for the CDR3: TGTGCCAGCAGTTCCAGGGGGTGGGGTAAGGGTAATTCACCCCTCCACTTT.

The V call is TRBV6-2 or TRBV6-3, the J call TRBJ1-1, with 7 bases aligning to TRBD1. This CDR3 comprises 13 residues. CDR1 and CDR2 (germline): MNHEY, SVGEGT. V shed 6 bases, J shed 4 bases, and the junction held 5 bases outside the gene matches. The CDR3 loop reads CASSTGQLTEAFF. In nucleotides, the CDR3 is TGTGCCAGCAGCACGGGACAGCTCACTGAAGCTTTCTTT.

The chain is built from TRBV28 and TRBJ1-1, with 9 bases aligning to TRBD1. CDR1 MDHEN and CDR2 SYDVKM come from the germline V gene. This CDR3 has 15 amino acids. V was clipped by 6 bases and J by 1 base; unmatched bases: 6. CDR3 DNA sequence: TGTGCCAGCAGCCCTGGGGGACAGGGGAACACTGAAGCTTTCTTT. This sequence encodes CASSPGGQGNTEAFF. The whole variable domain, filled in from reference TRBV28 and TRBJ1-1, reads DVKVTQSSRYLVKRTGEKVFLECVQDMDHENMFWYRQDPGLGLRLIYFSYDVKMKEKGDIPEGYSVSREKKERFSLILESASTNQTSMYLCASSPGGQGNTEAFFGQGTRLTVV.

This clone was found once. The rearrangement links TRBV6-4 to TRBJ2-4; TRBD1 agrees at 9 bases. The V and J ends lost 11 bases and 7 bases, in that order; junction bases with no gene match: 15. The CDR3 is 15 amino acids. The germline CDR1 and CDR2 sequences are MRHNA and SNTAGT. CDR3 in DNA: TGTGCCGGCCGTGAAGAATGGACAGGGGTGAACATTCAGTACTTC. Translating it yields CAGREEWTGVNIQYF.

The chain carries TRBV16 and TRBJ2-1, with a possible D match to TRBD1 (5 bases). The CDR3 is made up of 12 amino acids. Germline lookup yields CDR1 KGHSY and CDR2 FQNENV. V dropped 0 bases and J dropped 10 bases, with 7 bases sitting between them. CDR3 DNA: TGTGCCAGCAGCCAATCGGGGCAGGAGCAGTTCTTC. It translates to CASSQSGQEQFF.

The rearrangement joins TRBV27 to TRBJ1-3, with a possible D match to TRBD1 (5 bases). Per germline, CDR1 MNHEY and CDR2 SMNVEV (reference sequence). CDR3 size: 15 residues. Trimming removed 2 bases at V and 1 base at J, with 9 bases between. CDR3 loop: CASSLKSGSGNTIYF. For the CDR3, the DNA is TGTGCCAGCAGTTTAAAGTCAGGGTCTGGAAACACCATATATTTT.

The chain combines TRBV5-1 with TRBJ2-1; the match to TRBD2 covers 8 bases. This CDR3 region has 15 residues. The J segment lost 4 bases and the V segment lost 7 bases, leaving 10 bases of the junction unmatched. Germline V CDR1 and CDR2: SGHRS, YFSETQ. The DNA of the CDR3 is TGCGCCAGCGGCCCCTCTAGCGGGCATTACAATGAGCAGTTCTTC. Encoded protein: CASGPSSGHYNEQFF.

This clone came up once. The chain is built from TRBV27 and TRBJ2-1; TRBD1 is a possible D gene (6 bases). V lost 4 bases and J 4 bases, leaving 17 bases between the germline ends. CDR1 MNHEY and CDR2 SMNVEV come from the germline V gene (reference sequence). This CDR3 is built from 16 residues. Written as DNA, the CDR3 is TGTGCCAGCAGTTCCCCCAGGGGCATTGGGTACAATGAGCAGTTCTTC. It specifies CASSSPRGIGYNEQFF.

V and J are TRBV5-1 and TRBJ1-2; D unresolved. Trimming cost V 0 bases and J 1 base, with 10 bases left between them. Germline V CDR1 and CDR2: SGHRS, YFSETQ. There are 15 residues in the CDR3. This chain's CDR3 is CASSLGAEGNYGYTF. Here the CDR3 DNA reads TGCGCCAGCAGCTTGGGGGCCGAAGGTAACTATGGCTACACCTTC.

This chain links TRBV5-8 with TRBJ2-7; 8 bases line up with TRBD2. The germline V gene has CDR1 SGHTS and CDR2 YDEGEE. The CDR3 runs 15 residues. The V segment lost 3 bases and the J segment 0 bases; nucleotides outside the gene matches: 5. DNA for the CDR3: TGTGCCAGCAGCTCGGCAGCGGGGGTCTCCTACGAGCAGTACTTC. Its translation is CASSSAAGVSYEQYF.

V and J are TRBV5-1 and TRBJ1-6, with D uncertain. The CDR3 totals 14 residues. CDR1 and CDR2 from the germline V gene are SGHRS and YFSETQ. V dropped 1 base and J dropped 5 bases, with 7 bases sitting between them. In DNA, the CDR3 is TGCGCCAGCAGCTTGCCCGCTAATAATTCACCCCTCCACTTT. Translated: CASSLPANNSPLHF.

A few counts support this clone. This chain uses TRBV4-2 with TRBJ1-2; D possibly corresponds to TRBD1 (6 bases). There are 13 residues in the CDR3. V was clipped by 1 base and J by 8 bases, with 11 bases between them. CDR1 is LGHNA and CDR2 is YNFKEQ in the germline V gene. The CDR3 reads CASSQVEGEGYTF. As DNA, the CDR3 is TGTGCCAGCAGCCAAGTAGAGGGGGAGGGCTACACCTTC.

The rearrangement joins TRBV6-5 to TRBJ1-2; the match to TRBD1 covers 7 bases. J was trimmed by 7 bases and V by 2 bases; bases with no gene match: 13. The CDR3 sequence is 16 residues long. Germline CDR1 MNHEY, CDR2 SVGAGI. The chain's CDR3 is CASSYTGQEGYRGYTF. CDR3 nucleotide sequence: TGTGCCAGCAGTTACACAGGACAGGAGGGTTACCGTGGCTACACCTTC.